The 22 T cell receptor beta chains presented below share a single source sample, sequenced in a study of blood T cell repertoires in COVID-19 (dated by TCRdb to the early 2020s). Receptors were amplified or captured by the immunoSEQ multiplex PCR assay. As stored in TCRdb, this immuneACCESS dataset retains in-frame rearrangements with V and J assigned. A fraction of the clones does not appear; measured against another copy, unresolved V genes explain less than half of the discrepancy, and the remainder lacks a known reason. Here the sample has tens of thousands of clones; roughly 82% occur a single time. The top ten clonotypes cover approximately 14% of the sample. Sequencing input: peripheral blood. The receptors derive from a woman aged 80 or older with acute or convalescent COVID-19.

The J gene is TRBJ1-1, the V gene TRBV7-9; 7 positions match TRBD1. Trimming at V came to 5 bases and at J to 5 bases, leaving 11 bases not matched to a gene. The CDR3 contains 15 residues. CDR1 SEHNR and CDR2 FQNEAQ come from the germline V gene (reference sequence). CDR3 amino acids: CASSPPTGAGTEAFF. Written as DNA, the CDR3 is TGTGCCAGCAGCCCCCCCACAGGGGCGGGAACTGAAGCTTTCTTT.

This clone occurred once. The gene calls are TRBV3-1 (or the pseudogene TRBV3-2) and TRBJ2-7; 8 bases agree with TRBD1. V lost 7 bases and J lost 0; bases outside the gene matches: 11. From germline, CDR1 is LGHDT and CDR2 YNNKEL (reference sequence). The CDR3 is 16 amino acids. The CDR3 reads CASTRGPGSSSYEQYF. The CDR3 DNA follows: TGTGCCAGCACCAGGGGGCCGGGATCGAGCTCCTACGAGCAGTACTTC.

The chain has TRBV2 and TRBJ1-5; D gene ambiguous. The CDR3 is 14 amino acids. V lost 1 base and J lost 5, with 9 bases in between. Germline CDR1 SNHLY, CDR2 FYNNEI. This CDR3 is CASSEVFFDQPQHF. The DNA for the CDR3 is TGTGCCAGCAGTGAAGTTTTCTTTGATCAGCCCCAGCATTTT.

The chain joins TRBV7-9 to TRBJ2-7, with 10 bases identical to TRBD1. The CDR3 length is 15 residues. V lost 2 bases to trimming and J lost 5 bases; unmatched junction nucleotides: 6. Germline CDR1 SEHNR, CDR2 FQNEAQ (reference sequence). CDR3: CASSLTGTGVNEQYF. DNA for the CDR3: TGTGCCAGCAGCTTAACAGGGACAGGGGTCAACGAGCAGTACTTC.

The chain carries TRBV27 and TRBJ2-3; TRBD2 matches 10 bases. V dropped 8 bases and J dropped 0; count of bases not matched to a gene: 11. The CDR3 sequence is 17 residues long. Per germline, CDR1 MNHEY and CDR2 SMNVEV (reference sequence). The CDR3 spells CASSTSGWFPSTDTQYF. The CDR3 coding sequence is TGTGCCAGCTCGACTAGCGGGTGGTTTCCTAGCACAGATACGCAGTATTTT.

This chain uses TRBV6-2 or TRBV6-3 with TRBJ2-7; 7 positions match TRBD2. Trimming removed 0 bases from V and 2 bases from J; junction bases left unmatched: 7. Germline assignment: CDR1 MNHEY and CDR2 SVGEGT. The CDR3 contains 16 residues. CDR3 protein: CASSYSTREPPYEQYF. The CDR3 region has the DNA TGTGCCAGCAGTTACTCGACGCGGGAGCCTCCCTACGAGCAGTACTTC.

The table lists this clone with a few counts. The V and J genes are TRBV10-3 and TRBJ2-7; 11 bases match TRBD2. The CDR3 has 14 amino acids. The V and J ends lost 5 bases and 5 bases, in that order; junction bases with no gene match: 5. From germline, CDR1 is ENHRY and CDR2 SYGVKD. DNA of the CDR3: TGTGCCATCAGTATAGCGGGAGGGCAGGACGAGCAGTACTTC. This encodes CAISIAGGQDEQYF.

V gene TRBV7-9 combines with J gene TRBJ2-2; D is undetermined. V was shortened by 3 bases and J by 1 base, with 6 bases between the two germline ends. The CDR3 sequence is 14 residues long. CDR1 is SEHNR, CDR2 FQNEAQ, per germline (reference sequence). This CDR3 reads CASSFLVNTGELFF. In DNA form, the CDR3 reads TGTGCCAGCAGCTTTTTAGTGAACACCGGGGAGCTGTTTTTT.

This chain links TRBV28 with TRBJ2-7; maybe TRBD2 (6 bases). The CDR3 has 12 residues. V lost 3 bases, J lost 9 bases, and 12 bases lay in between. From germline, CDR1 is MDHEN and CDR2 SYDVKM. The CDR3 region has the DNA TGTGCCAGCAGTTTTGCAGCGGGTTGGCAGTACTTC. Amino acids: CASSFAAGWQYF.

The rearrangement links TRBV7-8 to TRBJ2-1; 7 bases align to TRBD1. Germline V CDR1 and CDR2: SGHVS, FQNEAQ. J lost 11 bases, V lost 2 bases, and 3 bases had no gene match. This CDR3 has 12 residues. The CDR3 here is CASSLWDRQQFF. CDR3 DNA sequence: TGTGCCAGCAGCTTATGGGACAGACAGCAGTTCTTC.

As DNA, the CDR3 is TGTGCCAGCTGCCGGGACTATGGGGGGTTGGCCCAGTACTTC. Translating gives CASCRDYGGLAQYF. The rearrangement joins TRBV2 to TRBJ2-5; 7 nucleotides line up with TRBD2. The CDR3 loop spans 14 amino acids. V shed 8 bases and J 9 bases; nucleotides not matched to a gene: 15. Germline V gene sequence: CDR1 SNHLY, CDR2 FYNNEI.

The CDR3 DNA follows: TGTGCCAGCAGTTTTGGGACATTGAACACTGAAGCTTTCTTT. Translated: CASSFGTLNTEAFF. The chain couples TRBV5-5 to TRBJ1-1; possibly TRBD1 for D (6 bases). Germline CDR1 reads SGHKS; CDR2 reads YYEKEE (reference sequence). V was shortened by 5 bases and J by 0 bases, with 11 bases between the two germline ends. There are 14 residues in the CDR3.

V gene TRBV19 combines with J gene TRBJ2-2, with TRBD2 matching over 9 bases. From germline, CDR1 is LNHDA and CDR2 SQIVND (reference sequence). The CDR3 contains 17 residues. J lost 5 bases, V lost 6 bases, and 13 bases had no gene match. The CDR3 sequence: CASSNIYGSGSTGELFF. Here the CDR3 DNA reads TGTGCCAGTAGCAACATTTACGGTAGCGGGAGTACCGGGGAGCTGTTTTTT. Variable domain in full (rest from reference TRBV19 and TRBJ2-2): DGGITQSPKYLFRKEGQNVTLSCEQNLNHDAMYWYRQDPGQGLRLIYYSQIVNDFQKGDIAEGYSVSREKKESFPLTVTSAQKNPTAFYLCASSNIYGSGSTGELFFGEGSRLTVL.

The V call is TRBV5-4, the J call TRBJ1-1, with TRBD1 matching over 8 bases. This CDR3 spans 13 amino acids. Germline V gives CDR1 SGHNT, CDR2 YYREEE (reference sequence). V gave up 4 bases and J gave up 3 bases; unmatched junction bases: 2. CDR3 sequence reads: CASSRTGYTEAFF. Here the CDR3 DNA reads TGTGCCAGCAGCCGGACAGGGTACACTGAAGCTTTCTTT.

The rearrangement joins TRBV15 to TRBJ2-7; TRBD1 matches at 7 bases. The trim removed 4 bases at V and 3 bases at J, leaving 9 bases unmatched. Per germline, CDR1 LNHNV and CDR2 YYDKDF (reference sequence). This CDR3 region has 15 residues. CDR3 nucleotide sequence: TGTGCCACCAGCAAGGGTCGGCAGGGGGTCTACGAGCAGTACTTC. Residues: CATSKGRQGVYEQYF.

The chain links TRBV6-5 to TRBJ1-6; D gene unclear. The V gene lost 6 bases and the J gene lost 7 bases, with 16 bases spanning the gap. The germline V gene has CDR1 MNHEY and CDR2 SVGAGI. The CDR3 runs to 15 residues. CDR3 sequence: CASSLGRSINSPLHF. The CDR3, as DNA: TGTGCCAGCAGCCTAGGCCGTAGCATCAATTCACCCCTCCACTTT.

This chain joins TRBV28 and TRBJ1-3, with TRBD1 as a possible D gene (6 bases). Trimming shortened V by 6 bases and J by 0 bases, and 21 bases separated the two germline ends. Germline V gene data show CDR1 as MDHEN and CDR2 as SYDVKM. The CDR3 length is 18 residues. The chain's CDR3 is CASSLPKGGTISGNTIYF. The CDR3 DNA is TGTGCCAGCAGCCTACCAAAGGGGGGGACCATCTCTGGAAACACCATATATTTT.

The rearrangement uses TRBV2 and TRBJ2-7; D is unclear. The germline gives CDR1 SNHLY, CDR2 FYNNEI. The CDR3 extends over 12 amino acids. The V end lost 7 bases, the J end lost 2 bases, and 9 bases lay between the germline ends. Here the CDR3 DNA reads TGTGCCAGCATAGCCAGCCCCTACGAGCAGTACTTC. Encoded protein: CASIASPYEQYF.

This clone was detected a few times. The rearrangement links TRBV5-4 to TRBJ2-2, with a tentative D call TRBD1 (5 bases). The CDR3 loop spans 15 amino acids. V was cut by 4 bases and J by 2 bases, with 12 bases left in between. Germline CDR1 is SGHNT and CDR2 is YYREEE (reference sequence). The CDR3 reads CASSRQTGNTGELFF. The CDR3 bases are TGTGCCAGCAGCCGACAGACGGGCAACACCGGGGAGCTGTTTTTT.

V is TRBV5-5 and J is TRBJ1-2; 12 positions match TRBD1. This CDR3 spans 15 amino acids. Germline V gives CDR1 SGHKS, CDR2 YYEKEE (reference sequence). J gave up 5 bases and V 4 bases, and 6 bases lay outside the gene matches. CDR3 in amino acids: CASSAGQGAWYGYTF. CDR3 bases: TGTGCCAGCAGCGCGGGACAGGGGGCCTGGTATGGCTACACCTTC.

The chain has TRBV28 and TRBJ2-1, with 11 bases that match TRBD2. The CDR3 has 14 residues. The germline gives CDR1 MDHEN, CDR2 SYDVKM. V lost 2 bases to trimming and J lost 12 bases; unmatched junction nucleotides: 6. The CDR3 region is CASSLPSGRLGQFF. CDR3 bases: TGTGCCAGCAGTTTACCTAGCGGGAGGCTTGGGCAGTTCTTC.

CDR3 bases: TGCGCCAGCAGCTTGGTGGGATCGCCGGGGGAGCAGTTCTTC. Protein sequence: CASSLVGSPGEQFF. The chain links TRBV5-1 to TRBJ2-1; D might be TRBD2 (5 bases). The V and J ends lost 0 bases and 10 bases respectively, with 14 bases between them. The germline V gene has CDR1 SGHRS and CDR2 YFSETQ. The CDR3 contains 14 residues.